These T cell receptor beta chains were read from a single sample in a study of T-cell reconstitution after alpha-beta-depleted transplantation in children. TCRdb re-called the PCR reads with MiXCR, one entry per CDR3 protein. Of some 390,000 distinct CDR3 sequences in the sample, just over 20% are singletons; the top ten hold around 4%. Sample: PBMCs from the stem cell graft donor, taken from the stem cell graft. The origin of the receptors is a human donor who donated a stem cell graft to a child with acute myeloid leukemia. CDR3s include the opening cysteine and the closing phenylalanine or tryptophan. A D gene is named only where the DNA matches it firmly. Clone size is given for some rows only: seen once, a few or many times, or a class if the clone is expanded.

d_gene	v_gene	abundance	j_gene	CDR3aa	CDR3nt
NA	TRBV18	NA	TRBJ1-4	CASSPPGDHNEKLFF	TGTGCCAGCTCACCACCGGGGGACCATAATGAAAAACTGTTTTTT
NA	TRBV15	few	TRBJ2-5	CATSRDTRGETQYF	TGTGCCACCAGCAGAGACACTAGGGGGGAGACCCAGTACTTC
NA	TRBV29-1	many	TRBJ2-5	CSVEVVSQETQYF	TGCAGCGTTGAAGTCGTCAGCCAAGAGACCCAGTACTTC
NA	TRBV15	NA	TRBJ2-4	CATSRDPGRGHIQYF	TGTGCCACCAGCAGAGATCCGGGACGGGGACACATTCAGTACTTC
NA	TRBV5-1	NA	TRBJ1-4	CASSLEGFNEKLFF	TGCGCCAGCAGCTTGGAAGGGTTTAATGAAAAACTGTTTTTT
NA	TRBV7-2	NA	TRBJ2-7	CASGYSWGAYEQYF	TGTGCCAGCGGGTATTCCTGGGGCGCCTACGAGCAGTACTTC
TRBD1	TRBV20-1	few	TRBJ2-3	CSARAGQGGTDTQYF	TGCAGTGCTAGGGCCGGGCAGGGGGGCACAGATACGCAGTATTTT
TRBD1	TRBV12-3/TRBV12-4	NA	TRBJ2-4	CASSFTGGTAKNIQYF	TGTGCCAGCAGTTTTACAGGGGGGACGGCCAAAAACATTCAGTACTTC
TRBD2	TRBV20-1	few	TRBJ2-3	CSADPGLATSTDTQYF	TGCAGTGCTGACCCAGGACTAGCGACTAGCACAGATACGCAGTATTTT
NA	TRBV7-3	many	TRBJ2-1	CASSSTELNEQFF	TGTGCCAGCAGTTCCACCGAACTCAATGAGCAGTTCTTC
TRBD2	TRBV6-5	NA	TRBJ2-5	CASSYTLAGGNQETQYF	TGTGCCAGCAGTTACACCTTGGCGGGAGGGAACCAAGAGACCCAGTACTTC
TRBD2	TRBV3-1	NA	TRBJ2-7	CASSQPGGEQYF	TGTGCCAGCAGCCAACCGGGAGGTGAGCAGTACTTC
TRBD2	TRBV20-1	few	TRBJ2-1	CSALAGDKNEQFF	TGCAGTGCTCTAGCGGGAGATAAGAATGAGCAGTTCTTC
NA	TRBV10-3	many	TRBJ2-2	CAISESPLQAWDTGELFF	TGTGCCATCAGTGAGTCCCCCCTGCAGGCGTGGGACACCGGGGAGCTGTTTTTT
NA	TRBV5-1	few	TRBJ2-7	CASSLAAGLYEQYF	TGCGCCAGCAGCTTGGCAGCGGGTCTTTACGAGCAGTACTTC
TRBD2	TRBV9	few	TRBJ2-1	CASSPDPGLALRNSSYNEQFF	TGTGCCAGCAGCCCCGACCCGGGACTAGCCCTTAGAAACAGCTCCTACAATGAGCAGTTCTTC
NA	TRBV19	few	TRBJ1-3	CASSISALSGNTIYF	TGTGCCAGTAGTATTTCGGCACTTTCTGGAAACACCATATATTTT
TRBD1	TRBV7-3	many	TRBJ2-2	CASSRGGTGEFASTGELFF	TGTGCCAGCAGCCGAGGTGGGACAGGGGAATTCGCGAGCACCGGGGAGCTGTTTTTT
TRBD2	TRBV25-1	few	TRBJ2-1	CASSEYTSGRWEQFF	TGTGCCAGCAGTGAATACACTAGCGGGAGGTGGGAGCAGTTCTTC
NA	TRBV18	NA	TRBJ2-7	CASSPVQGISYEQYF	TGTGCCAGCTCACCAGTTCAGGGGATTTCCTACGAGCAGTACTTC
NA	TRBV11-3	NA	TRBJ2-5	CASSSRDGQETQYF	TGTGCCAGCAGCTCGCGGGACGGACAAGAGACCCAGTACTTC
TRBD2	TRBV28	few	TRBJ2-1	CASSLSGIYINEQFF	TGTGCCAGCAGTTTAAGCGGGATTTATATCAATGAGCAGTTCTTC
TRBD1	TRBV7-9	NA	TRBJ2-1	CASSLVGRGRYNEQFF	TGTGCCAGCAGCTTAGTCGGCAGGGGGCGATACAATGAGCAGTTCTTC
TRBD2	TRBV6-7	NA	TRBJ2-1	CGASYSWTGTSGSSFYNEQFF	TGTGGGGCCAGTTACTCCTGGACCGGGACTAGCGGGAGTAGCTTTTACAATGAGCAGTTCTTC
NA	TRBV14	NA	TRBJ2-1	CASSQATGSSYNEQFF	TGTGCCAGCAGCCAAGCCACAGGGAGCTCCTACAATGAGCAGTTCTTC
TRBD1	TRBV12-3/TRBV12-4	NA	TRBJ2-2	CASSHSGTEFTGELFF	TGTGCCAGCAGTCATTCCGGGACAGAGTTCACCGGGGAGCTGTTTTTT
NA	TRBV28	NA	TRBJ2-5	CASRYTAMVAQYF	TGTGCCAGCAGATATACCGCGATGGTTGCCCAGTACTTC
TRBD1	TRBV20-1	many	TRBJ2-7	CSATDRTAYEQYF	TGCAGTGCTACGGACAGGACAGCCTACGAGCAGTACTTC